The subject of this entry is one T cell receptor (beta chain). Its specificity is unknown. The record originates from a study of post-analysis software for immune sequencing data. Germline values: CDR1 KGHSH, CDR2 LQKENI. Trimming took 3 bases from V and 2 from J, leaving 21 bases between them. CDR3 length: 18 amino acids. Study outcomes and limitations: Roughly five TRBV segments were more frequent in patients than controls; TRBV5-6, TRBV5-1 and TRBV20-1 belonged to this group.

cDNA libraries of TCR beta carried unique molecular identifiers. TCRdb ran MiXCR on the PCR reads and lists one entry per CDR3 protein. The sample includes more than 450,000 distinct CDR3 sequences, around 36% of them seen just once. Sequenced sample: blood. The chain combines TRBV18 with TRBJ2-3; the D gene is possibly TRBD2 (6 bases). This TCR was recovered from a girl aged 2-17 years with multiple sclerosis. The CDR3 loop reads CASSPLAGAGPITDTQYF. CDR3 in DNA: TGTGCCAGCTCACCTCTCGCCGGTGCGGGACCGATCACAGATACGCAGTATTTT.